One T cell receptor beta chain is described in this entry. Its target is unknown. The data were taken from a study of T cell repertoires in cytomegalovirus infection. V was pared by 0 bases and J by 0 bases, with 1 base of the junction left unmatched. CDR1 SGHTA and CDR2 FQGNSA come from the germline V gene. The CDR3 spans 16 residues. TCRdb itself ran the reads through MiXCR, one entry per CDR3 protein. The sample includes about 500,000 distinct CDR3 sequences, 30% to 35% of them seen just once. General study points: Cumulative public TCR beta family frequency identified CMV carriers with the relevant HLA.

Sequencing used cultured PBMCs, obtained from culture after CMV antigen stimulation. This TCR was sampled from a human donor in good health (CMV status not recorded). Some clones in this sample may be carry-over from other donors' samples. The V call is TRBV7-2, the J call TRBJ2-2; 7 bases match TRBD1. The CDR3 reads CASSLAGGANTGELFF. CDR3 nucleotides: TGTGCCAGCAGCTTAGCAGGGGGCGCGAACACCGGGGAGCTGTTTTTT.